What follows describes a single T cell receptor (beta chain). The antigen is not known. The CDR3 runs to 17 residues. V lost 0 bases and J lost 5, with 17 bases in between. These data are taken from a study of identical twins. The study, taken as a whole, reports: Insertion counts were lower in abundant cord blood beta clonotypes, a trend that memory repertoires did not show. Sharing of beta out-of-frame sequences by twins showed a weaker excess.

Each donor was a healthy Caucasian. In TCRdb, the 5' RACE reads were re-called with MiXCR into one record per CDR3 protein. The table has around 650,000 distinct CDR3 sequences, 7.1% seen once; the top ten hold around 1.6%. These data also formed part of another study, on yellow fever vaccine responses in identical twins.

The sequence derives from a woman aged 18-29 years in good health. The sequenced material came from PBMCs. V gene TRBV12-3 or TRBV12-4 combines with J gene TRBJ2-1, with D perhaps matching TRBD2 (7 bases). CDR3 DNA sequence: TGTGCCAGCAGTTTAGCGCTTAGGGGGAGGGCTAACAATGAGCAGTTCTTC. This translates into CASSLALRGRANNEQFF.